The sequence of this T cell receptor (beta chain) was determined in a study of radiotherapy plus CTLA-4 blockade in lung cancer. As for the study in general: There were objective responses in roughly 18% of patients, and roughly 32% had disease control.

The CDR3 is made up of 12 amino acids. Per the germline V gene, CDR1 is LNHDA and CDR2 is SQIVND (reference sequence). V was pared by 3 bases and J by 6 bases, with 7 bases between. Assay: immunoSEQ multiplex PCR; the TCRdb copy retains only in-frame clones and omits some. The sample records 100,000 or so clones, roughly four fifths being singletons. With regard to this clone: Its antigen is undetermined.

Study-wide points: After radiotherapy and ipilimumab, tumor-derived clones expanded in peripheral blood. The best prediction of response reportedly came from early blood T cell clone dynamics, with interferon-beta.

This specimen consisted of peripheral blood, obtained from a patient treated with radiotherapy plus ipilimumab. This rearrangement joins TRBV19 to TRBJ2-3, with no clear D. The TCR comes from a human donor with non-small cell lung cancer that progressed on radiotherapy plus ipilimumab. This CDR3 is CASSINGDTQYF. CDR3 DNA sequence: TGTGCCAGTAGTATCAACGGGGATACGCAGTATTTT.